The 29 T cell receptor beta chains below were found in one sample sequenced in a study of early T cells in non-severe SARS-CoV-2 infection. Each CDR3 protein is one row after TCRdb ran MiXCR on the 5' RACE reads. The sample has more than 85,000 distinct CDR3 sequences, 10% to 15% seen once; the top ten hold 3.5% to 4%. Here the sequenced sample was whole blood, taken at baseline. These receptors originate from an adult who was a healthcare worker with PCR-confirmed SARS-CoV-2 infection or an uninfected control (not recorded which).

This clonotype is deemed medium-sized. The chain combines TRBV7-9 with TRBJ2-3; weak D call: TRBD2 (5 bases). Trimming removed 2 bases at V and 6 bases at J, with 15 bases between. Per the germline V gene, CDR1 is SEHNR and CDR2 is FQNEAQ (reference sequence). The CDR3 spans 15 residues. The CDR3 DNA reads TGTGCCAGCAGCTTAAAGGTTTTAGAGGGCGATACGCAGTATTTT. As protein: CASSLKVLEGDTQYF.

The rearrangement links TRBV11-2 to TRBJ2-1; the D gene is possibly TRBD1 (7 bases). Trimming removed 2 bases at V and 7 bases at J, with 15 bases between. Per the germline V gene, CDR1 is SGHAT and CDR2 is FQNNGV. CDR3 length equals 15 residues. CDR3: CASSLIAGQTNEQFF. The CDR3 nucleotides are TGTGCCAGCAGCTTAATTGCGGGACAGACGAATGAGCAGTTCTTC.

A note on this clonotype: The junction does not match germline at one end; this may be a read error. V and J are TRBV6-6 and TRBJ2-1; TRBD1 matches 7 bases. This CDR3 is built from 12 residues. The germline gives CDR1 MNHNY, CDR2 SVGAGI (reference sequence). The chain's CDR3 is CASSPDRDRRIF. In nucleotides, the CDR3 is TGTGCCAGCAGTCCCGACCGGGACAGAAGGATCTTC.

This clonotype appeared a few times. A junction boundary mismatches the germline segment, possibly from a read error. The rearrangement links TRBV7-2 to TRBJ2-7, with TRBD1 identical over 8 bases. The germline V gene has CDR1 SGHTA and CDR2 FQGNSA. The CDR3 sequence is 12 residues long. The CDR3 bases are TGTGCCAGCAGCAGATGGACAGGGATCGCCTCCTTC. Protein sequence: CASSRWTGIASF.

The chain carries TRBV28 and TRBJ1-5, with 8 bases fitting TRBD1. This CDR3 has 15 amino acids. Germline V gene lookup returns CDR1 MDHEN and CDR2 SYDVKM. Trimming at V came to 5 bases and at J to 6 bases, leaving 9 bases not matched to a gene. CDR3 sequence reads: CASSAPDRVSQPQHF. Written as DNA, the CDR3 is TGTGCCAGCAGTGCACCGGACAGGGTTAGTCAGCCCCAGCATTTT.

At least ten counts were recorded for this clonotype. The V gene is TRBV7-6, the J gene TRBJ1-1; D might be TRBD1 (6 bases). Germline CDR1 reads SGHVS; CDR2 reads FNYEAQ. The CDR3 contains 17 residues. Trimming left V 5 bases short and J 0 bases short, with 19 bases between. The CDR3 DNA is TGTGCCAGCAGCCCCCAACTGCGGGGGGGCATGAACACTGAAGCTTTCTTT. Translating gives CASSPQLRGGMNTEAFF.

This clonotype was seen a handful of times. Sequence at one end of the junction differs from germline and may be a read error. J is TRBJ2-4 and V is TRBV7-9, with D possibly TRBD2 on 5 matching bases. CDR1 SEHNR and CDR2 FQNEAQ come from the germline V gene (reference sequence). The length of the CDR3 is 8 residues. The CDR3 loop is CASSPGSF. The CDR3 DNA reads TGTGCCAGCAGCCCGGGGAGCTTC.

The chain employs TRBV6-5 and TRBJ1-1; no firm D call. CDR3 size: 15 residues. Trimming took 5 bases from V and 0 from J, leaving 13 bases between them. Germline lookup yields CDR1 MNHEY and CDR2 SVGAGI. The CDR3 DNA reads TGTGCCAGCAGTCTCGGTTTAGGGCTGAACACTGAAGCTTTCTTT. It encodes CASSLGLGLNTEAFF.

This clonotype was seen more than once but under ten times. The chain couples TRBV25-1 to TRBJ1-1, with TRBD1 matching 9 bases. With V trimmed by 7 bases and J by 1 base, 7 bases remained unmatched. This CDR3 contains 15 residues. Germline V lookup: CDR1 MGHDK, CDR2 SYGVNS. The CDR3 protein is CASTSNRGRNTEAFF. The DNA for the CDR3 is TGTGCCAGCACCTCAAACAGGGGGCGGAACACTGAAGCTTTCTTT. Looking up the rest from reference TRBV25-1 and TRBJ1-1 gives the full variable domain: EADIYQTPRYLVIGTGKKITLECSQTMGHDKMYWYQQDPGMELHLIHYSYGVNSTEKGDLSSESTVSRIRTEHFPLTLESARPSHTSQYLCASTSNRGRNTEAFFGQGTRLTVV.

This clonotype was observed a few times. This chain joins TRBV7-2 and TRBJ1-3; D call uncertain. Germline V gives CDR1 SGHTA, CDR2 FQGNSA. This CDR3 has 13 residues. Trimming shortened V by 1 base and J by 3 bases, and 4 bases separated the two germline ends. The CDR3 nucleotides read TGTGCCAGCAGCTTAGGTGGTGGAAACACCATATATTTT. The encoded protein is CASSLGGGNTIYF.

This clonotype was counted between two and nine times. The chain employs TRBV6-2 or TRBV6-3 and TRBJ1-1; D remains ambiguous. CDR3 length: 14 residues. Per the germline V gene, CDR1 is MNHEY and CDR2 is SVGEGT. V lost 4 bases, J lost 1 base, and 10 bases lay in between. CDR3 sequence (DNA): TGTGCCAGCAGTTCTCTCGACCAGAACACTGAAGCTTTCTTT. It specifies CASSSLDQNTEAFF.

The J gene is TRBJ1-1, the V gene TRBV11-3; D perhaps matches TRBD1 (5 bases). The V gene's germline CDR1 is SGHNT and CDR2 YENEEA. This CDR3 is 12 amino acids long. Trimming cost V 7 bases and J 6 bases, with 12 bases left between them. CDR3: CASKPGGAEAFF. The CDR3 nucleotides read TGTGCCAGCAAGCCCGGGGGTGCTGAAGCTTTCTTT.

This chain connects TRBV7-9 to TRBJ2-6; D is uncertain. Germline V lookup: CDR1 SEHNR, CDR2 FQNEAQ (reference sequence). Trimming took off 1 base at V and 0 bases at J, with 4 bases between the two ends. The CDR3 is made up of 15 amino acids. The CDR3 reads CASSLVASGANVLTF. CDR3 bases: TGTGCCAGCAGCTTAGTCGCCTCTGGGGCCAACGTCCTGACTTTC. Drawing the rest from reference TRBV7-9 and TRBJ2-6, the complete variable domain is DTGVSQNPRHKITKRGQNVTFRCDPISEHNRLYWYRQTLGQGPEFLTYFQNEAQLEKSRLLSDRFSAERPKGSFSTLEIQRTEQGDSAMYLCASSLVASGANVLTFGAGSRLTVL.

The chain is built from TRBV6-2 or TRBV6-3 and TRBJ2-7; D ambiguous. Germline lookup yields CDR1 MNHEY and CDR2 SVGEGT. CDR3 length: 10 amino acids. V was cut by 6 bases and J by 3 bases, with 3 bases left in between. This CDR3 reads CASSHYEQYF. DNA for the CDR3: TGTGCCAGCAGCCACTACGAGCAGTACTTC.

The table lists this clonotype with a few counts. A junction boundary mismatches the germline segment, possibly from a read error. CDR3 coding DNA: TGTGCTAGCAGCCCGGACAGCCCCAGGACAGAGACCCAGTACTTC. It is translated as CASSPDSPRTETQYF. V and J are TRBV7-7 and TRBJ2-5, with D maybe TRBD1 (6 bases). CDR1 is SSHAT, CDR2 FNYEAQ, per germline (reference sequence). This CDR3 region has 15 residues.

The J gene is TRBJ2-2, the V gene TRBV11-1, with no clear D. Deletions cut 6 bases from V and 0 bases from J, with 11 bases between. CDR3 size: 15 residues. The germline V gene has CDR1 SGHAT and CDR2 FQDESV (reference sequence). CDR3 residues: CASSQRPSNTGELFF. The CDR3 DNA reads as TGTGCCAGCAGTCAGAGACCTTCGAACACCGGGGAGCTGTTTTTT.

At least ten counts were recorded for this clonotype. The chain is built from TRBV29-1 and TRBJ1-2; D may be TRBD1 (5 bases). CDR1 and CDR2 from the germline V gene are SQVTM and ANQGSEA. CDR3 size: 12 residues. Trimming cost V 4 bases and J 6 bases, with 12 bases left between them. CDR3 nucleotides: TGCAGCGTTGGCCCTGGGACGGATGGCTACACCTTC. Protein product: CSVGPGTDGYTF.

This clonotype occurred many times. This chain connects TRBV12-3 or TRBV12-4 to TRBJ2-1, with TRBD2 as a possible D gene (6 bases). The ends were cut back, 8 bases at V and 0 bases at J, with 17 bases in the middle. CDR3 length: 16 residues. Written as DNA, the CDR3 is TGTGCCAGCCGAACCTTGAGCGGGTTCTCCTACAATGAGCAGTTCTTC. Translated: CASRTLSGFSYNEQFF.

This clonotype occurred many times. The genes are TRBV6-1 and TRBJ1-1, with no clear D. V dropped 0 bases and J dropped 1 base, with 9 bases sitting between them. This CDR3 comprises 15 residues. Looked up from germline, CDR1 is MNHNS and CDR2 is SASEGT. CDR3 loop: CASSEAYTPNTEAFF. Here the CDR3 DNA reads TGTGCCAGCAGTGAAGCGTACACTCCGAACACTGAAGCTTTCTTT.

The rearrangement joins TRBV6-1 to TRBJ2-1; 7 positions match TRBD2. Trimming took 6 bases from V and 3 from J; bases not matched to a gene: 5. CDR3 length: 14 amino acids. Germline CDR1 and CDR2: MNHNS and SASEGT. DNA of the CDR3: TGTGCCAGCAGGCCGACTAGCAGCTACAATGAGCAGTTCTTC. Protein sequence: CASRPTSSYNEQFF.

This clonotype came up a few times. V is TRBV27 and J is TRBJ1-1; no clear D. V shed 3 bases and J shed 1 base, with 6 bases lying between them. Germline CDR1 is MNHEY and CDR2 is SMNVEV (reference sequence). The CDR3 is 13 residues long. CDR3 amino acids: CASSFIGNTEAFF. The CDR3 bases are TGTGCCAGCAGTTTTATAGGGAACACTGAAGCTTTCTTT.

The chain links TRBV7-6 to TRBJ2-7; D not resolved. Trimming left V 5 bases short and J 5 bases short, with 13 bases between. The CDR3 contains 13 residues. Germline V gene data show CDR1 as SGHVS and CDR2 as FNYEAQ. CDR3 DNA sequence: TGTGCCAGCAGCCGCTCGGCAGCCAACGAGCAGTACTTC. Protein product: CASSRSAANEQYF.

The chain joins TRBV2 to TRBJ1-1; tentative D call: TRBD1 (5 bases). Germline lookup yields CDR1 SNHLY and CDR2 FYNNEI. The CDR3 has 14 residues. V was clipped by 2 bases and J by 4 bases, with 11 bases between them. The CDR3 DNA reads TGTGCCAGCAGTGAACTGGGAGGGACCACTGAAGCTTTCTTT. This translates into CASSELGGTTEAFF.

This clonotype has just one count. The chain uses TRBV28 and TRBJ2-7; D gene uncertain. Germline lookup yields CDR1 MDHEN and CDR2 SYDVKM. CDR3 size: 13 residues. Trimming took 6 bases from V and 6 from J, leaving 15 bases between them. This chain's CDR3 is CASRLLGRIEQYF. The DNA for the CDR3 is TGTGCCAGCAGACTCCTCGGCAGGATCGAGCAGTACTTC.

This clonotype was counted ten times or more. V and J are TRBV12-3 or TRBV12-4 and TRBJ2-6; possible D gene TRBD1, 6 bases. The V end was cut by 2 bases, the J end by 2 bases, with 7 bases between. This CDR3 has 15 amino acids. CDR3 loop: CASSLRGTGANVLTF. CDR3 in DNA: TGTGCCAGCAGTTTAAGGGGGACTGGGGCCAACGTCCTGACTTTC.

This chain's CDR3 is CASSPTAGARGRNEQFF. The CDR3 nucleotides are TGTGCCAGCAGCCCCACCGCGGGGGCTAGAGGACGCAATGAGCAGTTCTTC. V and J are TRBV3-1 and TRBJ2-1, with D possibly being TRBD2 (7 bases). The V and J ends lost 4 bases and 6 bases respectively, with 22 bases between them. In germline, CDR1 is LGHDT, CDR2 YNNKEL (reference sequence). This CDR3 is built from 17 residues.

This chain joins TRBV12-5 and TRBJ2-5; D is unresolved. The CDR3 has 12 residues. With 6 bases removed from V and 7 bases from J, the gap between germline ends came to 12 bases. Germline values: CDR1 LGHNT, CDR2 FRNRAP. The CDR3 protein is CASGPLKGTQYF. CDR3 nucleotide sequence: TGTGCTAGTGGCCCTCTTAAGGGGACCCAGTACTTC.

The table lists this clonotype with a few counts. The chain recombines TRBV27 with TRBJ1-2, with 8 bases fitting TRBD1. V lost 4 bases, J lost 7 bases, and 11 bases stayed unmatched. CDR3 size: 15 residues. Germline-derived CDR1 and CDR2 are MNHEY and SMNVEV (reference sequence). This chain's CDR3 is CASSSLTGGDSGYTF. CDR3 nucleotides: TGTGCCAGCAGTTCGCTCACAGGGGGGGATAGTGGCTACACCTTC.

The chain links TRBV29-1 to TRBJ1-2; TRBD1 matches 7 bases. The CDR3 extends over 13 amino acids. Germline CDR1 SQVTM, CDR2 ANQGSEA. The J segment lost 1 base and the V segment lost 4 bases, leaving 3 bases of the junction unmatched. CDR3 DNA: TGCAGCGTTGTTACAGGGGTTAACTATGGCTACACCTTC. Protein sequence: CSVVTGVNYGYTF. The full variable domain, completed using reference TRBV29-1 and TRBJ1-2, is SAVISQKPSRDICQRGTSLTIQCQVDSQVTMMFWYRQQPGQSLTLIATANQGSEATYESGFVIDKFPISRPNLTFSTLTVSNMSPEDSSIYLCSVVTGVNYGYTFGSGTRLTVV.